What follows are 32 T cell receptor beta chains derived from one specimen sequenced in a study of PD-1 blockade in mismatch repair-deficient tumors. The table came from immunoSEQ multiplex PCR; TCRdb's copy has only in-frame clones and leaves some out. The repertoire consists of roughly 79,000 clones, with 70% to 90% occurring once and the leading ten covering roughly 5.5%. Sequencing used peripheral blood, obtained 44 weeks after starting pembrolizumab. Source of these receptors: an adult with mismatch repair-deficient cancer.

Only one count was recorded for this clone. V is TRBV19 and J is TRBJ1-2; 12 bases are a match to TRBD1. Per germline, CDR1 LNHDA and CDR2 SQIVND (reference sequence). V dropped 7 bases and J dropped 3; count of bases not matched to a gene: 3. The CDR3 totals 14 residues. CDR3 sequence (DNA): TGTGCCAGTACCGGGACAGGGGGCGACTATGGCTACACCTTC. Encoded protein: CASTGTGGDYGYTF.

This clone is a singleton in its sample. The chain has TRBV7-2 and TRBJ2-3, with TRBD2 matching 7 bases. The CDR3 is 17 residues long. V trimming: 5 bases; J trimming: 5 bases; junction bases outside the gene matches: 16. CDR1 is SGHTA, CDR2 FQGNSA, per germline. CDR3 DNA: TGTGCCAGCAGCCGGAAAACGAAACTAGCGTTGGGAGATACGCAGTATTTT. It is translated as CASSRKTKLALGDTQYF.

The V and J genes are TRBV27 and TRBJ2-1; D might be TRBD1 (6 bases). Trimming took off 3 bases at V and 7 bases at J, with 10 bases between the two ends. The CDR3 spans 13 residues. Germline CDR1 is MNHEY and CDR2 is SMNVEV (reference sequence). The CDR3 protein is CASSLQGWNEQFF. For the CDR3, the DNA is TGTGCCAGCAGTTTGCAGGGGTGGAATGAGCAGTTCTTC.

The rearrangement uses TRBV7-9 and TRBJ1-1; 7 positions agree with TRBD1. Germline V CDR1 and CDR2: SEHNR, FQNEAQ (reference sequence). This CDR3 is built from 15 residues. The J segment lost 5 bases and the V segment lost 1 base, leaving 7 bases of the junction unmatched. The CDR3 reads CASSLGDRAGTEAFF. The CDR3 region has the DNA TGTGCCAGCAGCTTAGGTGACAGGGCTGGGACTGAAGCTTTCTTT.

This clone appeared once. V usage is TRBV6-5 and J usage is TRBJ2-1; possibly TRBD1 or TRBD2 for D (6 bases each). V dropped 0 bases and J dropped 9 bases, with 12 bases sitting between them. This CDR3 region has 14 residues. Looked up from germline, CDR1 is MNHEY and CDR2 is SVGAGI. CDR3 in DNA: TGTGCCAGCAGTTACTCGGGGGGCACGGGTGAGCAGTTCTTC. Translating it yields CASSYSGGTGEQFF.

V and J are TRBV30 and TRBJ2-1, with D unresolved. Germline V lookup: CDR1 GTSNPN, CDR2 SVGIG (reference sequence). V shed 2 bases and J shed 4 bases, with 6 bases lying between them. The CDR3 is 12 amino acids. The CDR3 sequence: CAWSRSYNEQFF. DNA of the CDR3: TGTGCCTGGAGTCGGTCTTACAATGAGCAGTTCTTC.

This clone was found once. The DNA for the CDR3 is TGTGCCAGCAGCTTCCGAGCGGTCGGAGGCGATGAGCAGTTCTTC. The encoded protein is CASSFRAVGGDEQFF. The V and J genes are TRBV7-9 and TRBJ2-1, with TRBD2 as a possible D gene (5 bases). Germline V gives CDR1 SEHNR, CDR2 FQNEAQ (reference sequence). The V end lost 3 bases, the J end lost 8 bases, and 17 bases lay between the germline ends. The CDR3 sequence is 15 residues long.

This clone was detected once. This chain connects TRBV4-3 to TRBJ2-7; possible D gene TRBD1, 6 bases. The CDR3 spans 15 residues. The germline CDR1 and CDR2 sequences are LGHNA and YSLEER. Trimming cost V 3 bases and J 0 bases, with 12 bases left between them. CDR3 sequence (DNA): TGCGCCAGCAGCCAGGGACATGGAAGCTCCTACGAGCAGTACTTC. Translated, it gives CASSQGHGSSYEQYF.

V gene TRBV7-6 combines with J gene TRBJ2-7; TRBD2 agrees at 9 bases. Looked up from germline, CDR1 is SGHVS and CDR2 is FNYEAQ. V lost 3 bases and J lost 5; bases outside the gene matches: 2. CDR3 length: 13 residues. CDR3 region: CASSLASGNEQYF. DNA of the CDR3: TGTGCCAGCAGCTTGGCTAGCGGGAACGAGCAGTACTTC.

The rearrangement uses TRBV10-3 and TRBJ2-2; 12 bases align to TRBD2. There are 17 residues in the CDR3. Trimming cost V 3 bases and J 6 bases; bases outside gene matches: 8. The germline CDR1 and CDR2 sequences are ENHRY and SYGVKD. The CDR3 spells CAISDPSGRALAGELFF. The CDR3 bases are TGTGCCATCAGTGATCCTAGCGGGAGGGCCTTGGCCGGGGAGCTGTTTTTT.

This chain connects TRBV5-4 to TRBJ2-7, with 7 bases fitting TRBD2. Trimming at V came to 10 bases and at J to 2 bases, leaving 9 bases not matched to a gene. This CDR3 is built from 13 residues. Germline CDR1 reads SGHNT; CDR2 reads YYREEE (reference sequence). The CDR3 DNA follows: TGTGCCTTCACGGGAGGAATTACCTACGAGCAGTACTTC. Translating it yields CAFTGGITYEQYF.

This clone was seen a single time. The chain couples TRBV5-6 to TRBJ2-5, with TRBD2 identical over 8 bases. From germline, CDR1 is SGHDT and CDR2 YYEEEE. V gave up 4 bases and J gave up 0 bases; unmatched junction bases: 8. The CDR3 loop spans 16 amino acids. Written as DNA, the CDR3 is TGTGCCAGCAGCACCGGCACTAGCGGCTACCAAGAGACCCAGTACTTC. Residues: CASSTGTSGYQETQYF.

This clone was recorded a few times. This sequence joins TRBV27 and TRBJ2-4, with D possibly matching TRBD2 (6 bases). Germline values: CDR1 MNHEY, CDR2 SMNVEV (reference sequence). V lost 5 bases and J lost 2, with 19 bases in between. There are 17 residues in the CDR3. The CDR3 protein is CASSPNTLGLTKNIQYF. The CDR3 DNA reads as TGTGCCAGCAGTCCGAATACCTTGGGACTCACCAAAAACATTCAGTACTTC.

This rearrangement joins TRBV6-1 to TRBJ2-5; 11 bases agree with TRBD2. CDR1 is MNHNS and CDR2 is SASEGT in the germline V gene. CDR3 length equals 16 residues. Trimming cost V 1 base and J 5 bases; bases outside gene matches: 6. CDR3 bases: TGTGCCAGCAGTGAAGTTAGCGGGAGGGCCTACGAGACCCAGTACTTC. It is translated as CASSEVSGRAYETQYF.

This chain connects TRBV7-2 to TRBJ2-1; D is possibly TRBD2 (5 bases). CDR1 is SGHTA, CDR2 FQGNSA, per germline. Trimming cost V 9 bases and J 5 bases, with 14 bases left between them. The CDR3 runs to 13 residues. Here the CDR3 DNA reads TGTGCCAGTGCATACACTAGGGACAATGAGCAGTTCTTC. It translates to CASAYTRDNEQFF.

This clone came up a few times. The chain's CDR3 is CASIDGPGQGNGYTF. CDR3 DNA: TGCGCCAGCATCGATGGGCCGGGACAGGGAAATGGCTACACCTTC. The chain has TRBV5-1 and TRBJ1-2; 9 bases align to TRBD1. In germline, CDR1 is SGHRS, CDR2 YFSETQ. V shed 6 bases and J 6 bases; nucleotides not matched to a gene: 12. The CDR3 is 15 residues long.

The chain joins TRBV19 to TRBJ2-7; tentative D call: TRBD1 (6 bases). The CDR3 extends over 14 amino acids. From germline, CDR1 is LNHDA and CDR2 SQIVND (reference sequence). Deletions cut 4 bases from V and 1 base from J, with 11 bases between. The CDR3 spells CASSTTGQSYEQYF. Written as DNA, the CDR3 is TGTGCCAGTAGTACCACCGGACAGTCCTACGAGCAGTACTTC.

This clone came up once. This chain links TRBV5-1 with TRBJ2-1, with TRBD2 matching 13 bases. Trimming cost V 1 base and J 9 bases; bases outside gene matches: 1. There are 14 residues in the CDR3. Germline CDR1 and CDR2: SGHRS and YFSETQ. CDR3: CASSLTSGRGEQFF. The CDR3 DNA reads as TGCGCCAGCAGCTTGACTAGCGGGAGGGGTGAGCAGTTCTTC.

This clone was picked up one time. The V and J genes are TRBV9 and TRBJ2-2; 7 nucleotides agree with TRBD2. Per germline, CDR1 SGDLS and CDR2 YYNGEE. Trimming took 4 bases from V and 7 from J; bases not matched to a gene: 7. The CDR3 totals 14 residues. The CDR3 loop reads CASSPPPGGGELFF. The CDR3 nucleotides are TGTGCCAGCAGCCCACCGCCGGGAGGCGGGGAGCTGTTTTTT.

About this clone: The same CDR3 can be traced to other DNA sequences in this sample. V and J are TRBV6-1 and TRBJ1-1; D unresolved. The CDR3 extends over 13 amino acids. Trimming took 4 bases from V and 5 from J, leaving 11 bases between them. Germline V CDR1 and CDR2: MNHNS, SASEGT. CDR3 coding DNA: TGTGCCAGCAGTGGAAAAGAGAATACTGAAGCTTTCTTT. Its translation is CASSGKENTEAFF.

The rearrangement joins TRBV5-1 to TRBJ1-1; 7 bases are shared with TRBD1. This CDR3 is 14 amino acids long. Germline trimming cut 6 bases from V and 1 base from J; bases unmatched to any gene: 6. The germline V gene encodes CDR1 SGHRS and CDR2 YFSETQ. As DNA, the CDR3 is TGCGCCAGCACGGAGGACAGGACGAACACTGAAGCTTTCTTT. It encodes CASTEDRTNTEAFF.

This clone was counted between two and nine times. CDR3 in amino acids: CASKGQGQKTTNTGELFF. In DNA, the CDR3 is TGCGCCAGCAAGGGCCAGGGACAGAAGACGACGAACACCGGGGAGCTGTTTTTT. The gene calls are TRBV5-1 and TRBJ2-2; 7 nucleotides line up with TRBD1. The CDR3 sequence is 18 residues long. Trimming cost V 6 bases and J 0 bases; bases outside gene matches: 14. The germline V gene encodes CDR1 SGHRS and CDR2 YFSETQ.

This sequence joins TRBV11-2 and TRBJ1-1; no clear D gene. The CDR3 loop spans 15 amino acids. The V gene's germline CDR1 is SGHAT and CDR2 FQNNGV. Trimming took 5 bases from V and 2 from J, leaving 15 bases between them. The CDR3 is CASSMYALGNTEAFF. In DNA, the CDR3 is TGTGCCAGCAGCATGTATGCCTTGGGAAACACTGAAGCTTTCTTT.

The chain couples TRBV28 to TRBJ2-1, with TRBD2 matching 13 bases. Germline CDR1 reads MDHEN; CDR2 reads SYDVKM. The junction had 8 bases not matched to a gene; V was cut back by 7 bases and J by 5 bases. The CDR3 covers 16 residues. CDR3 residues: CASTPETSGRNNEQFF. In DNA, the CDR3 is TGTGCCAGCACTCCTGAGACTAGCGGGAGGAACAATGAGCAGTTCTTC.

This rearrangement joins TRBV19 to TRBJ1-4; D is uncertain. Trimming took 3 bases from V and 4 from J, leaving 6 bases between them. The CDR3 is made up of 13 amino acids. The germline V gene has CDR1 LNHDA and CDR2 SQIVND (reference sequence). DNA for the CDR3: TGTGCCAGTAGTATGGCAATTAATGAAAAACTGTTTTTT. Translated, it gives CASSMAINEKLFF. The complete variable domain, with remaining parts taken from reference TRBV19 and TRBJ1-4, reads DGGITQSPKYLFRKEGQNVTLSCEQNLNHDAMYWYRQDPGQGLRLIYYSQIVNDFQKGDIAEGYSVSREKKESFPLTVTSAQKNPTAFYLCASSMAINEKLFFGSGTQLSVL.

The V and J genes are TRBV30 and TRBJ2-6; D possibly uses TRBD1 or TRBD2 (5 bases each). Trimming cost V 1 base and J 2 bases, with 9 bases left between them. The CDR3 extends over 15 amino acids. Per the germline V gene, CDR1 is GTSNPN and CDR2 is SVGIG (reference sequence). The CDR3 DNA is TGTGCCTGGAGTGGTCGAGGGGCTGGGGCCAACGTCCTGACTTTC. Translation: CAWSGRGAGANVLTF. Full variable domain (rest looked up from reference TRBV30 and TRBJ2-6): SQTIHQWPATLVQPVGSPLSLECTVEGTSNPNLYWYRQAAGRGLQLLFYSVGIGQISSEVPQNLSASRPQDRQFILSSKKLLLSDSGFYLCAWSGRGAGANVLTFGAGSRLTVL.

The rearrangement uses TRBV5-1 and TRBJ1-2; D remains unclear. The V gene lost 4 bases and the J gene lost 7 bases, with 17 bases spanning the gap. This CDR3 spans 14 amino acids. Germline V gene data show CDR1 as SGHRS and CDR2 as YFSETQ. The CDR3 is CASSTSGRNSGYTF. CDR3 bases: TGCGCCAGCAGCACCAGCGGCAGGAACAGTGGCTACACCTTC.

The gene calls are TRBV2 and TRBJ1-5, with D tentatively TRBD1 (5 bases). Per germline, CDR1 SNHLY and CDR2 FYNNEI. The CDR3 has 14 amino acids. The germline V and J ends were trimmed by 5 bases and 2 bases, with 10 bases remaining between them. In DNA, the CDR3 is TGTGCCAGCAGTACGACAGCGGGCAATCAGCCCCAGCATTTT. Translating it yields CASSTTAGNQPQHF.

This CDR3 is CASSVGTATYEQYF. DNA of the CDR3: TGTGCCAGCAGTGTCGGGACAGCCACCTACGAGCAGTACTTC. This chain joins TRBV6-1 and TRBJ2-7; TRBD1 matches at 7 bases. The CDR3 is made up of 14 amino acids. The V segment lost 4 bases and the J segment 2 bases; nucleotides outside the gene matches: 5. Germline V CDR1 and CDR2: MNHNS, SASEGT.

The chain links TRBV7-3 to TRBJ2-5; weak D call: TRBD2 (6 bases). The CDR3 contains 14 residues. CDR1 is SGHTA and CDR2 is FQGTGA in the germline V gene. Trimming shortened V by 2 bases and J by 5 bases, and 12 bases separated the two germline ends. In DNA, the CDR3 is TGTGCCAGCAGCTTATATGGCGGGATGGAGACCCAGTACTTC. Residues: CASSLYGGMETQYF.

This chain uses TRBV7-2 with TRBJ2-5; 14 bases are a match to TRBD2. CDR3 size: 17 residues. Germline-derived CDR1 and CDR2 are SGHTA and FQGNSA. The trim removed 1 base at V and 5 bases at J, leaving 6 bases unmatched. The CDR3 is CASSLGRTSGRTETQYF. The CDR3 DNA reads TGTGCCAGCAGCTTAGGTCGGACTAGCGGGAGGACCGAGACCCAGTACTTC.

Only a few counts were recorded for this clone. In DNA, the CDR3 is TGTGCCACCTCGACAGAGAGTATGAACACTGAAGCTTTCTTT. Encoded protein: CATSTESMNTEAFF. The chain couples TRBV2 to TRBJ1-1; possibly TRBD1 for D (5 bases). Looked up from germline, CDR1 is SNHLY and CDR2 is FYNNEI. Trimming cost V 10 bases and J 0 bases, with 15 bases left between them. The CDR3 loop spans 14 amino acids. Using reference TRBV2 and TRBJ1-1 for the parts outside the CDR3, the full variable domain is EPEVTQTPSHQVTQMGQEVILRCVPISNHLYFYWYRQILGQKVEFLVSFYNNEISEKSEIFDDQFSVERPDGSNFTLKIRSTKLEDSAMYFCATSTESMNTEAFFGQGTRLTVV.